The 31 T cell receptor beta chains presented below share a single source sample, sequenced in a study of metastatic and nonmetastatic thyroid tumors. None of the patients had undergone any treatment ahead of thyroid surgery. TCRdb reanalyzed the PCR reads via MiXCR. The sample includes under 15,000 clones, roughly 12% seen only once; the top ten take roughly 14%. Material: blood. These receptors all stem from a female donor with papillary thyroid cancer or a benign thyroid nodule (not recorded which). Some clones in this sample may be carry-over from other donors' samples.

This clone has ten or more counts. The V call is TRBV27, the J call TRBJ2-5; 10 bases match TRBD2. The junction had 8 bases not matched to a gene; V was cut back by 6 bases and J by 4 bases. This CDR3 region has 15 residues. Germline CDR1 and CDR2: MNHEY and SMNVEV (reference sequence). CDR3 loop: CASSWSASGRETQYF. The CDR3 DNA sequence: TGTGCCAGCAGCTGGTCGGCTAGCGGGAGAGAGACCCAGTACTTC.

Ten or more counts support this clone. The CDR3 DNA reads as TGTGCCAGCTCACCGGGACAGAACTACTACGAGCAGTACTTC. This sequence encodes CASSPGQNYYEQYF. The gene calls are TRBV18 and TRBJ2-7, with 7 bases matching TRBD1. The germline V gene has CDR1 KGHSH and CDR2 LQKENI. V gave up 3 bases and J gave up 3 bases; unmatched junction bases: 5. The CDR3 totals 14 residues.

CDR3 amino acids: CASSNRQGQETQYF. CDR3 coding DNA: TGTGCCAGTAGTAACCGACAGGGGCAAGAGACCCAGTACTTC. This sequence joins TRBV19 and TRBJ2-5, with 8 bases identical to TRBD1. Germline V gene sequence: CDR1 LNHDA, CDR2 SQIVND (reference sequence). The CDR3 consists of 14 residues. The V gene end was trimmed by 4 bases and the J gene end by 2 bases; junction bases not matched to a gene: 3.

This clone was observed many times. The chain joins TRBV7-9 to TRBJ1-6; TRBD1 is a possible D gene (6 bases). In germline, CDR1 is SEHNR, CDR2 FQNEAQ (reference sequence). The V and J ends lost 5 bases and 7 bases respectively, with 15 bases between them. The CDR3 sequence is 15 residues long. CDR3 protein: CASSPPPDRNSPLHF. The CDR3 DNA reads TGTGCCAGCAGCCCTCCACCCGACAGGAATTCACCCCTCCACTTT.

This clone has a count of ten or more. The chain employs TRBV9 and TRBJ2-3, with TRBD2 matching over 8 bases. Germline V gives CDR1 SGDLS, CDR2 YYNGEE. The CDR3 runs to 15 residues. Losses at the gene ends were 1 base for V and 5 bases for J; bases not matched to a gene: 6. CDR3 nucleotides: TGTGCCAGCAGCGTACTAGGGGCGGGGGGAGATACGCAGTATTTT. It yields the protein CASSVLGAGGDTQYF.

The CDR3: CSAGGTFYGYTF. The DNA for the CDR3 is TGCAGTGCAGGGGGGACTTTCTATGGCTACACCTTC. The chain employs TRBV20-1 and TRBJ1-2; D is perhaps TRBD1 (6 bases). The CDR3 has 12 residues. V gave up 6 bases and J gave up 4 bases, with 12 bases separating them. Per germline, CDR1 DFQATT and CDR2 SNEGSKA (reference sequence).

This clone was found many times. The genes are TRBV12-3 or TRBV12-4 and TRBJ1-1, with D tentatively TRBD1 (5 bases). Trimming removed 5 bases from V and 7 bases from J, with 14 bases in between. CDR3 length equals 13 residues. As DNA, the CDR3 is TGTGCCAGCAGTCAAAACACGGGGGGTGAAGCTTTCTTT. Protein sequence: CASSQNTGGEAFF.

In its sample, this clone is medium-sized (0.01 to 0.1%). This chain links TRBV12-3 or TRBV12-4 with TRBJ2-7, with 10 bases matching TRBD1. The CDR3 consists of 14 residues. Trimming removed 6 bases from V and 0 bases from J; junction bases left unmatched: 2. The CDR3 loop reads CASRRTGGSYEQYF. CDR3 in DNA: TGTGCCAGCAGACGGACAGGGGGCTCCTACGAGCAGTACTTC.

This clone was detected many times. The J gene is TRBJ2-3, the V gene TRBV18, with D hard to call. Between the trimmed V and J ends, which lost 2 bases and 4 bases, there was a span of 10 bases. Per germline, CDR1 KGHSH and CDR2 LQKENI. CDR3 length: 14 residues. This CDR3 reads CASSPVGSADTQYF. In DNA form, the CDR3 reads TGTGCCAGCTCACCAGTGGGTAGTGCAGATACGCAGTATTTT.

Ten or more counts support this clone. The sample contains more than one DNA sequence encoding this CDR3. V usage is TRBV18 and J usage is TRBJ2-1; D might be TRBD2 (6 bases). Deletions cut 0 bases from V and 12 bases from J, with 15 bases between. CDR3 length equals 14 residues. Germline CDR1 and CDR2: KGHSH and LQKENI. The DNA for the CDR3 is TGTGCCAGCTCACCACCCAACACGGGGGAGTGGCAGTTCTTC. This translates into CASSPPNTGEWQFF. The complete variable domain, with remaining parts taken from reference TRBV18 and TRBJ2-1, reads NAGVMQNPRHLVRRRGQEARLRCSPMKGHSHVYWYRQLPEEGLKFMVYLQKENIIDESGMPKERFSAEFPKEGPSILRIQQVVRGDSAAYFCASSPPNTGEWQFFGPGTRLTVL.

This clone is labeled medium-sized (0.01 to 0.1%). The sample holds other DNA sequences that translate to the same CDR3. This chain connects TRBV2 to TRBJ1-2, with 9 nucleotides matching TRBD1. With V trimmed by 4 bases and J by 6 bases, 6 bases remained unmatched. Germline V lookup: CDR1 SNHLY, CDR2 FYNNEI. CDR3 length equals 14 residues. The CDR3 spells CASSVYRGLHGYTF. In DNA, the CDR3 is TGTGCCAGCAGTGTTTACAGGGGGCTGCATGGCTACACCTTC.

This clone was recorded a few times. J is TRBJ1-3 and V is TRBV6-1; the D gene is possibly TRBD1 (5 bases). Germline V gene data show CDR1 as MNHNS and CDR2 as SASEGT. CDR3 length: 13 residues. The V end lost 7 bases, the J end lost 0 bases, and 7 bases lay between the germline ends. The CDR3 sequence: CASKQGSGNTIYF. The DNA of the CDR3 is TGTGCCAGCAAGCAGGGCTCTGGAAACACCATATATTTT.

This chain uses TRBV5-1 with TRBJ2-7; weak D call: TRBD2 (6 bases). V was trimmed by 0 bases and J by 3 bases, leaving 13 bases between them. This CDR3 comprises 15 residues. Germline V lookup: CDR1 SGHRS, CDR2 YFSETQ. This chain's CDR3 is CASSLGIGSNYEQYF. CDR3 nucleotides: TGCGCCAGCAGCTTGGGGATCGGGAGCAACTACGAGCAGTACTTC.

At least ten counts were recorded for this clone. The identical CDR3 is also encoded by other nucleotide sequences in the sample. This chain links TRBV29-1 with TRBJ1-1; TRBD1 agrees at 8 bases. CDR3 length: 14 residues. Germline CDR1 SQVTM, CDR2 ANQGSEA. The ends lost 6 bases at V and 0 bases at J; junction bases unmatched: 6. For the CDR3, the DNA is TGCAGCGTGGCAGGGGGCTTAATGAACACTGAAGCTTTCTTT. This encodes CSVAGGLMNTEAFF.

The table lists this clone with many counts. The CDR3, as DNA: TGTGCCAGCAGGAGGGGACAGGGAAACACAGATACGCAGTATTTT. Translation gives CASRRGQGNTDTQYF. The chain couples TRBV6-1 to TRBJ2-3; 9 bases map to TRBD1. After removal of 6 bases from V and 2 bases from J, the junction contained 6 bases not matched to a gene. Germline loops: CDR1 MNHNS, CDR2 SASEGT. The CDR3 has 15 amino acids.

This clone was seen repeatedly, ten times or more. The rearrangement joins TRBV7-3 to TRBJ2-5; D is uncertain. The length of the CDR3 is 13 residues. V gave up 1 base and J gave up 5 bases, with 8 bases separating them. Germline lookup yields CDR1 SGHTA and CDR2 FQGTGA. The CDR3 sequence: CASSLSGGETQYF. CDR3 DNA: TGTGCCAGCAGCTTAAGCGGTGGGGAGACCCAGTACTTC.

This clone came up many times. The junction differs from germline at one of its ends, possibly a read error. This chain uses TRBV20-1 with TRBJ1-2; TRBD1 might be the D (5 bases). CDR1 and CDR2 (germline): DFQATT, SNEGSKA (reference sequence). The CDR3 totals 12 residues. Here the CDR3 DNA reads TGCAGTGCTAGAAGGGCAGACTGGGGCCTATCCTTC. Translating gives CSARRADWGLSF.

This clone was picked up many times. The rearrangement joins TRBV2 to TRBJ2-2, with a tentative D call TRBD2 (6 bases). Germline V gene sequence: CDR1 SNHLY, CDR2 FYNNEI. Trimming removed 5 bases at V and 0 bases at J, with 7 bases between. The CDR3 is 14 amino acids. CDR3 sequence (DNA): TGTGCCAGCAGTCTAGCGCCGAACACCGGGGAGCTGTTTTTT. Translation gives CASSLAPNTGELFF.

This clone is medium-sized within its sample. V usage is TRBV10-3 and J usage is TRBJ1-6, with D possibly being TRBD1 (5 bases). There are 15 residues in the CDR3. Per germline, CDR1 ENHRY and CDR2 SYGVKD. V was pared by 4 bases and J by 9 bases, with 16 bases between. In nucleotides, the CDR3 is TGTGCCATCAGTGCGGAGGGGTATATATCTTCACCCCTCCACTTT. Protein product: CAISAEGYISSPLHF.

The chain combines TRBV12-3 or TRBV12-4 with TRBJ2-7; TRBD2 matches 11 bases. CDR3 length equals 16 residues. V gave up 5 bases and J gave up 2 bases; unmatched junction bases: 8. CDR3 protein: CASSRITSGRPYEQYF. The CDR3 DNA reads as TGTGCCAGCAGTCGTATCACTAGCGGGAGACCCTACGAGCAGTACTTC.

This clone has a count of ten or more. The rearrangement joins TRBV9 to TRBJ1-6, with D tentatively TRBD1 (5 bases). The CDR3 is 14 amino acids. Looked up from germline, CDR1 is SGDLS and CDR2 is YYNGEE. V was trimmed by 3 bases and J by 6 bases, leaving 10 bases between them. The CDR3 region is CASSDRQINSPLHF. CDR3 coding DNA: TGTGCCAGCAGCGATAGACAGATTAATTCACCCCTCCACTTT.

The rearrangement links TRBV19 to TRBJ1-1; no clear D gene. The germline CDR1 and CDR2 sequences are LNHDA and SQIVND (reference sequence). Trimming left V 0 bases short and J 4 bases short, with 15 bases between. This CDR3 spans 16 amino acids. Here the CDR3 reads CASSIEGALGGTEAFF. In DNA form, the CDR3 reads TGTGCCAGTAGTATAGAAGGTGCCCTGGGCGGCACTGAAGCTTTCTTT.

This clone was seen at least ten times. The genes are TRBV4-1 and TRBJ2-7; 7 bases fit TRBD2. Germline lookup yields CDR1 MGHRA and CDR2 YSYEKL. V dropped 5 bases and J dropped 6; count of bases not matched to a gene: 7. CDR3 size: 13 residues. CDR3 region: CASSLRGEFEQYF. CDR3 in DNA: TGCGCCAGCAGCTTACGGGGGGAGTTCGAGCAGTACTTC.

Ten or more counts support this clone. The chain joins TRBV6-1 to TRBJ1-4; D possibly corresponds to TRBD1 (6 bases). Germline-derived CDR1 and CDR2 are MNHNS and SASEGT. The CDR3 runs 14 residues. V was trimmed by 11 bases and J by 12 bases, leaving 25 bases between them. The CDR3 DNA reads as TGTGCCGCCTCCCAGAGGGGGGAATATCTGGAACTGTTTTTT. Protein sequence: CAASQRGEYLELFF.

This clone occurred many times. The chain is built from TRBV27 and TRBJ2-1; 15 bases agree with TRBD2. This CDR3 spans 19 amino acids. Germline CDR1 is MNHEY and CDR2 is SMNVEV (reference sequence). With 2 bases clipped from V and 4 bases from J, the junction kept 9 bases outside the gene matches. Here the CDR3 reads CASSLTGTSGRPLYNEQFF. The CDR3 DNA sequence: TGTGCCAGCAGTTTAACCGGGACTAGCGGGAGGCCCTTATACAATGAGCAGTTCTTC.

Sample share makes this clone medium-sized (0.01 to 0.1%). The chain carries TRBV6-5 and TRBJ1-3, with 9 nucleotides matching TRBD1. Germline lookup yields CDR1 MNHEY and CDR2 SVGAGI. The CDR3 is 17 amino acids. V lost 2 bases to trimming and J lost 0 bases; unmatched junction nucleotides: 5. CDR3 amino acids: CASSYKGTGSSGNTIYF. DNA of the CDR3: TGTGCCAGCAGTTACAAAGGGACAGGGAGCTCTGGAAACACCATATATTTT.

In its sample, this clone was seen many times. Other nucleotide sequences from this sample produce the same CDR3. The chain employs TRBV29-1 and TRBJ2-7; tentative D call: TRBD1 (5 bases). The germline CDR1 and CDR2 sequences are SQVTM and ANQGSEA. The CDR3 is made up of 14 amino acids. Trimming cost V 2 bases and J 2 bases, with 13 bases left between them. The CDR3 loop reads CSVEQGSGTYEQYF. CDR3 sequence (DNA): TGCAGCGTTGAACAGGGTAGTGGGACCTACGAGCAGTACTTC.

This clone was seen ten or more times. The chain combines TRBV28 with TRBJ1-2, with a weak D call TRBD1 (5 bases). The CDR3 is 12 amino acids. The V and J ends lost 2 bases and 10 bases respectively, with 11 bases between them. Per germline, CDR1 MDHEN and CDR2 SYDVKM. The CDR3 nucleotides are TGTGCCAGCAGTTTAGAACAGGCACCCTACACCTTC. Translation: CASSLEQAPYTF.

This clone showed up many times. The genes are TRBV27 and TRBJ2-2, with TRBD1 matching 7 bases. In germline, CDR1 is MNHEY, CDR2 SMNVEV (reference sequence). The CDR3 length is 17 residues. With 2 bases clipped from V and 6 bases from J, the junction kept 12 bases outside the gene matches. The CDR3 loop is CASSLMPYTGDSGELFF. Written as DNA, the CDR3 is TGTGCCAGCAGTTTAATGCCTTATACAGGGGATTCCGGGGAGCTGTTTTTT.

V gene TRBV28 combines with J gene TRBJ2-1; tentative D call: TRBD2 (6 bases). The CDR3 has 13 amino acids. V lost 7 bases, J lost 8 bases, and 15 bases lay in between. CDR1 is MDHEN and CDR2 is SYDVKM in the germline V gene. The CDR3 spells CASTWTGGDEQFF. CDR3 in DNA: TGTGCCAGCACGTGGACCGGCGGGGATGAGCAGTTCTTC. Full variable domain (rest looked up from reference TRBV28 and TRBJ2-1): DVKVTQSSRYLVKRTGEKVFLECVQDMDHENMFWYRQDPGLGLRLIYFSYDVKMKEKGDIPEGYSVSREKKERFSLILESASTNQTSMYLCASTWTGGDEQFFGPGTRLTVL.

The chain recombines TRBV5-1 with TRBJ2-2; D remains unclear. Germline CDR1 SGHRS, CDR2 YFSETQ. Trimming took 4 bases from V and 4 from J, leaving 11 bases between them. This CDR3 is built from 14 residues. This CDR3 reads CASSGRTRTGELFF. CDR3 coding DNA: TGCGCCAGCAGCGGTAGAACGCGCACCGGGGAGCTGTTTTTT.